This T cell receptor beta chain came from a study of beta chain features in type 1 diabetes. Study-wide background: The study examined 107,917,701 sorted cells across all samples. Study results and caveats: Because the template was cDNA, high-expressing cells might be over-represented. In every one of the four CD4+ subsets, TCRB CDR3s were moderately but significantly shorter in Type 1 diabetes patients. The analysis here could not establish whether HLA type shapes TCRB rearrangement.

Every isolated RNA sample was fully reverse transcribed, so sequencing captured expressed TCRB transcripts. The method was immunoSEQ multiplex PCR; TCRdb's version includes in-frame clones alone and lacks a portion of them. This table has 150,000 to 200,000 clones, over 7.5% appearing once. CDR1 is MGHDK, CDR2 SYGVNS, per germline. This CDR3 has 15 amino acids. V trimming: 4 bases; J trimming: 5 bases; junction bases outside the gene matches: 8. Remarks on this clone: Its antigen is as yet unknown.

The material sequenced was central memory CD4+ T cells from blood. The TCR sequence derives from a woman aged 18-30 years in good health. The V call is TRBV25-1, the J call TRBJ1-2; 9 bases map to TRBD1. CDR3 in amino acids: CASSGTGQGIYGYTF. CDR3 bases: TGTGCCAGCAGTGGTACGGGACAGGGCATTTATGGCTACACCTTC.